This TCR beta chain was observed in a study of blood T cell repertoires in COVID-19. The CDR3 has 14 amino acids. Per germline, CDR1 SGHDT and CDR2 YYEEEE. With V trimmed by 7 bases and J by 5 bases, 7 bases remained unmatched. Method: immunoSEQ multiplex PCR; TCRdb's copy keeps in-frame clones and lacks some. The sample includes about 200,000 clones, 80% to 90% of them seen just once. This TCR came from a man aged 40-50 years who had recovered from COVID-19. Sequencing was done on a sample of PBMCs or T cells enriched from blood (not recorded which). This chain joins TRBV5-6 and TRBJ2-1; 9 nucleotides match TRBD2. In DNA, the CDR3 is TGTGCCAGCGGGCTAGCGGGAAGAGACAATGAGCAGTTCTTC. Its protein product is CASGLAGRDNEQFF.